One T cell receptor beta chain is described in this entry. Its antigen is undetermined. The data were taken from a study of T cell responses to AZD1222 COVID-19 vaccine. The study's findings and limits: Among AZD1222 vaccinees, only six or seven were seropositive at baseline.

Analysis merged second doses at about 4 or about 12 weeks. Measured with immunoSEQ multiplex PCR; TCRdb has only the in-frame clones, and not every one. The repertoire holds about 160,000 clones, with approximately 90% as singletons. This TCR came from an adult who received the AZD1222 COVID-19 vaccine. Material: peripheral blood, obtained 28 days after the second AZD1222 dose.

For the CDR3, the DNA is TGTGCCAGCAACAAAGCCGAGGGGGAGCAGTTCTTC. Its translation: CASNKAEGEQFF. The chain combines TRBV6-5 with TRBJ2-1; possibly TRBD1 or TRBD2 for D (5 bases each). The length of the CDR3 is 12 residues. V was cut by 7 bases and J by 10 bases, with 14 bases left in between. Looked up from germline, CDR1 is MNHEY and CDR2 is SVGAGI.